Listed below are T cell receptor beta chains from one sample, sequenced in a study of blood T cell repertoires in COVID-19. The data were produced by immunoSEQ multiplex PCR, yet TCRdb's version contains in-frame clones alone and is incomplete. The sample includes 200,000 to 250,000 clones, roughly nine tenths of them seen just once. The sequenced material came from peripheral blood. The receptors shown here come from a man aged 55-75 years with acute or convalescent COVID-19. CDR3s include the opening cysteine and the closing phenylalanine or tryptophan. The order of the fields is clone size, V gene, D gene, J gene, CDR3 DNA, CDR3 protein. The D gene is left open where the match is weak. Clone size is stated in some rows and not others, as once, few, many or a class when expanded.

few	TRBV12-3/TRBV12-4	NA	TRBJ2-3	TGTGCCAGCAGTTGGGACAACACAGATACGCAGTATTTT	CASSWDNTDTQYF
NA	TRBV30	NA	TRBJ1-4	TGTGCCTGGAGTGGTGGGCTCGATAATGAAAAACTGTTTTTT	CAWSGGLDNEKLFF
NA	TRBV11-2	TRBD2	TRBJ2-5	TGTGCCAGCAGCTCGACTAGCGGGATTGAGACCCAGTACTTC	CASSSTSGIETQYF
NA	TRBV18	TRBD1	TRBJ2-1	TGTGCCAGCTCACCCAGGGGGAGCTCCTACAATGAGCAGTTCTTC	CASSPRGSSYNEQFF
NA	TRBV6-6	TRBD1	TRBJ1-5	TGTGCCAGCGGCCAGGGGGCTAGCAATCAGCCCCAGCATTTT	CASGQGASNQPQHF
once	TRBV30	NA	TRBJ1-1	TGTGCCTGGTCATGGGATGAAAGGGGTGGTGGAGCTTTCTTT	CAWSWDERGGGAFF
NA	TRBV7-2	TRBD2	TRBJ2-1	TGTGCCAGCAGCTTAGTATCTAGCGGGAGAGGGAGCCCCTACAATGAGCAGTTCTTC	CASSLVSSGRGSPYNEQFF
NA	TRBV14	TRBD2	TRBJ2-7	TGTGCCAGCAGCCAAGGGGTCCAGGGACTAGCAGCCTACGAGCAGTACTTC	CASSQGVQGLAAYEQYF
NA	TRBV7-9	TRBD2	TRBJ2-6	TGTGCCAGCAGCCACACAGGCGGGGGGCGACCCACTGGGGCCAACGTCCTGACTTTC	CASSHTGGGRPTGANVLTF
NA	TRBV5-1	TRBD1	TRBJ1-6	TGCGCCAGTCGACAGGGTACGATTTATAATTCACCCCTCCACTTT	CASRQGTIYNSPLHF
NA	TRBV29-1	NA	TRBJ1-4	TGCAGCGTTGAACTGGCAGCAACTAATGAAAAACTGTTTTTT	CSVELAATNEKLFF
once	TRBV6-6	NA	TRBJ2-5	TGTGCCAGCAGTCCGCTCGGGGAGACCCAGTACTTC	CASSPLGETQYF
NA	TRBV5-1	NA	TRBJ1-6	TGCGCCAGCAGCCCCTCGAGAGCCCCGGGATCACCCCTCCACTTT	CASSPSRAPGSPLHF
NA	TRBV7-3	NA	TRBJ2-1	TGTGCCAGCAGCTCCGGCATAGCAATCTCCTACAATGAGCAGTTCTTC	CASSSGIAISYNEQFF
few	TRBV19	NA	TRBJ1-4	TGTGCCAGTAGTATGGCCCAGGTTCGGGAAAAACTGTTTTTT	CASSMAQVREKLFF
NA	TRBV19	TRBD1	TRBJ2-7	TGTGCCAGTAGTATGGGTGACAGGGGACTCTACGAGCAGTACTTC	CASSMGDRGLYEQYF
NA	TRBV11-3	TRBD2	TRBJ2-1	TGTGCCAGCAGCTTAGACCGGGATTCTAGCGGGGCTGACTCCTACAATGAGCAGTTCTTC	CASSLDRDSSGADSYNEQFF
NA	TRBV7-9	TRBD1	TRBJ1-5	TGTGCCAGCAGCCGGGGACAGGGTATCAATCAGCCCCAGCATTTT	CASSRGQGINQPQHF
NA	TRBV19	NA	TRBJ2-3	TGTGCCAGTAGTACACGACTATCTGCTAGCACAGATACGCAGTATTTT	CASSTRLSASTDTQYF
NA	TRBV27	NA	TRBJ2-3	TGTGCCAGCAGTTTAGGGGGACATACTACAGATACGCAGTATTTT	CASSLGGHTTDTQYF
NA	TRBV28	TRBD1	TRBJ1-3	TGTGCCAGCAGTCTACCTACAGGGGGCCTCCCCGGAAACACCATATATTTT	CASSLPTGGLPGNTIYF
NA	TRBV7-3	NA	TRBJ2-7	TGTGCCAGCAGCTTAGAGTACAGGGCTCCCTACGAGCAGTACTTC	CASSLEYRAPYEQYF
NA	TRBV5-8	TRBD1	TRBJ1-6	TGTGCCAGCAGCTTCAGACAGGGAGGAGGATCACCCCTCCACTTT	CASSFRQGGGSPLHF
NA	TRBV28	NA	TRBJ1-4	TGTGCCAGCAGTTTTAGTGCGGAAAAACTGTTTTTT	CASSFSAEKLFF
NA	TRBV28	NA	TRBJ1-1	TGTGCCAGCATCTGGGACGGGAGAACTGAAGCTTTCTTT	CASIWDGRTEAFF
NA	TRBV6-2/TRBV6-3	NA	TRBJ1-6	TGTGCCAGCAGTCGGACTATAGGGAATTCACCCCTCCACTTT	CASSRTIGNSPLHF
once	TRBV27	TRBD1	TRBJ1-2	TGTGCCAGCAGGCCGGGACAGGGTTCGCTAAACTATGGCTACACCTTC	CASRPGQGSLNYGYTF
once	TRBV4-1	TRBD1	TRBJ1-1	TGCGCCAGCAGCCCGGGGACAGAAAGAAGAGGCACTGAAGCTTTCTTT	CASSPGTERRGTEAFF
NA	TRBV11-3	TRBD2	TRBJ2-1	TGTGCCAGCAGCTTATTCGCGGGAGTAAATGAGCAGTTCTTC	CASSLFAGVNEQFF
NA	TRBV7-2	TRBD1	TRBJ2-3	TGTGCCAGCAGCCAGCTGGTCCCGGGACAGGGGGCAACAGATACGCAGTATTTT	CASSQLVPGQGATDTQYF
NA	TRBV3-1/TRBV3-2	NA	TRBJ1-5	TGTGCCAGCAGCCCGGGGACAAGAAATCAGCCCCAGCATTTT	CASSPGTRNQPQHF
NA	TRBV27	TRBD2	TRBJ2-3	TGTGCCAGCAGCTTCCTGGGGAGGGAGTTAACAGATACGCAGTATTTT	CASSFLGRELTDTQYF
NA	TRBV5-5	NA	TRBJ2-3	TGTGCCAGCAGCTCACAGGGACGACTAGATACGCAGTATTTT	CASSSQGRLDTQYF
NA	TRBV6-5	TRBD1	TRBJ2-2	TGTGCCAGCAGTTACGTGACAGGGAGCACCGGGGAGCTGTTTTTT	CASSYVTGSTGELFF
NA	TRBV11-2	TRBD1	TRBJ1-1	TGTGCCAGCAGCATGGACAGGGACACTGAAGCTTTCTTT	CASSMDRDTEAFF
NA	TRBV4-1	TRBD2	TRBJ2-7	TGCGCCAGCAGCCAAGATATGGCTAGCGGGGCCTACGAGCAGTACTTC	CASSQDMASGAYEQYF
NA	TRBV24-1	TRBD2	TRBJ2-2	TGTGCCACCAGTGATGGGACTAGCGGGAGGGCCAACACCGGGGAGCTGTTTTTT	CATSDGTSGRANTGELFF
few	TRBV18	TRBD1	TRBJ1-6	TGTGCCAGCTCACCCGGGACAGGGTACAATTCACCCCTCCACTTT	CASSPGTGYNSPLHF
NA	TRBV6-5	TRBD1	TRBJ1-6	TGTGCCAGCAGTTACGGACAGGGGGCGAATAATTCACCCCTCCACTTT	CASSYGQGANNSPLHF
NA	TRBV7-6	TRBD1	TRBJ1-6	TGTGCCAGCAGCCCCAGATGGGACAGGGCAATCGCCCTCCACTTT	CASSPRWDRAIALHF
NA	TRBV28	NA	TRBJ2-2	TGTGCCAGCCGACCCGGGACTTCGAACACCGGGGAGCTGTTTTTT	CASRPGTSNTGELFF
NA	TRBV20-1	NA	TRBJ2-7	TGCAGATATACAGCCTACGAGCAGTACTTC	CRYTAYEQYF
few	TRBV12-3/TRBV12-4	NA	TRBJ1-3	TGTGCCAGCAGTTTGAGCTCTGGAAACACCATATATTTT	CASSLSSGNTIYF
NA	TRBV7-2	TRBD2	TRBJ2-1	TGTGCCAGCAGCTACCCCGCCCGCGGGAGGGGTTTTGAGCAGTTCTTC	CASSYPARGRGFEQFF
NA	TRBV7-7	NA	TRBJ2-7	TGTGCTAGCAGCATAACCTACGAGCAGTACTTC	CASSITYEQYF
once	TRBV5-4	NA	TRBJ2-2	TGTGCCAGCATTCCGGACCGGAGGAGCACCGGGGAGCTGTTTTTT	CASIPDRRSTGELFF
NA	TRBV2	NA	TRBJ2-2	TGTGCCAGCAGGCCCCGGGGAAGAGGGACCGGGGAGCTGTTTTTT	CASRPRGRGTGELFF
NA	TRBV4-2	NA	TRBJ1-5	TGTGCCAGCAGCCAAGACCTTAATAGCAATCAGCCCCAGCATTTT	CASSQDLNSNQPQHF
NA	TRBV5-5	TRBD1	TRBJ2-3	TGTGCCAGCAGCGAAAGGGCGGGACAGGGGACCACAGATACGCAGTATTTT	CASSERAGQGTTDTQYF
NA	TRBV11-2	NA	TRBJ1-1	TGTGCCAGCAGCCGCCCTCAGGTTCCCGAAGCTTTCTTT	CASSRPQVPEAFF
NA	TRBV24-1	TRBD1	TRBJ2-2	TGTGCCACCAGTGATTGGGGACAGGGTAAAACCGGGGAGCTGTTTTTT	CATSDWGQGKTGELFF
once	TRBV7-8	NA	TRBJ2-3	TGTGCCAGCAGCCCCGGGACACCGCCAGATACGCAGTATTTT	CASSPGTPPDTQYF
few	TRBV4-3	NA	TRBJ1-4	TGCGCCAGCAGCCAAGGAGAAGGGGAGGGAGAAAAACTGTTTTTT	CASSQGEGEGEKLFF